These 30 T cell receptor beta chains originate from one sample sequenced in a study of blood T cell repertoires in COVID-19. The protocol was immunoSEQ multiplex PCR, while the TCRdb copy is restricted to in-frame clones and leaves out a portion. The sample holds 280,000 or so clones; 87% are singletons and the top ten take about 5.7%. The sequencing sample was made of PBMCs or T cells enriched from blood (not recorded which). The receptors stem from a woman aged 40 to 50 who had recovered from COVID-19.

This rearrangement joins TRBV25-1 to TRBJ1-5; 9 bases map to TRBD1. CDR3 length equals 15 residues. In germline, CDR1 is MGHDK, CDR2 SYGVNS. With 4 bases clipped from V and 3 bases from J, the junction kept 4 bases outside the gene matches. The CDR3 DNA reads TGTGCCAGCAGTGGACAGGGGGTCGACAATCAGCCCCAGCATTTT. This gives the protein CASSGQGVDNQPQHF.

This clone was seen only a few times. This chain joins TRBV2 and TRBJ2-5; TRBD2 aligns across 10 bases. The CDR3 totals 14 residues. Germline V gene sequence: CDR1 SNHLY, CDR2 FYNNEI. The V and J ends lost 5 bases and 3 bases, in that order; junction bases with no gene match: 3. The CDR3, as DNA: TGTGCCAGCAGTTCGCTAGCGGGAGAAGAGACCCAGTACTTC. Its protein is CASSSLAGEETQYF.

This clone was found once. J is TRBJ1-1 and V is TRBV6-2 or TRBV6-3; unclear D gene. This CDR3 spans 16 amino acids. Trimming shortened V by 5 bases and J by 10 bases, and 26 bases separated the two germline ends. The germline V gene has CDR1 MNHEY and CDR2 SVGEGT. The CDR3 is CASSTLRVAGSERAFF. In DNA form, the CDR3 reads TGTGCCAGCAGTACCCTCCGGGTGGCGGGGTCAGAGAGAGCTTTCTTT.

V is TRBV7-6 and J is TRBJ2-7, with 7 bases fitting TRBD2. Looked up from germline, CDR1 is SGHVS and CDR2 is FNYEAQ. There are 14 residues in the CDR3. J lost 3 bases, V lost 8 bases, and 10 bases had no gene match. This CDR3 is CASVIGEGNYEQYF. CDR3 DNA sequence: TGTGCCAGCGTCATTGGGGAGGGGAACTACGAGCAGTACTTC. Looking up the rest from reference TRBV7-6 and TRBJ2-7 gives the full variable domain: GAGVSQSPRYKVTKRGQDVALRCDPISGHVSLYWYRQALGQGPEFLTYFNYEAQQDKSGLPNDRFSAERPEGSISTLTIQRTEQRDSAMYRCASVIGEGNYEQYFGPGTRLTVT.

This sequence joins TRBV12-3 or TRBV12-4 and TRBJ1-5; D is uncertain. This CDR3 has 12 amino acids. Trimming pared 6 bases from V and 5 bases from J, leaving 8 bases between. Here the CDR3 DNA reads TGTGCCAGCAGAACACTAGATCAGCCCCAGCATTTT. Residues: CASRTLDQPQHF.

The gene calls are TRBV7-2 and TRBJ2-4; possibly TRBD2 for D (5 bases). The CDR3 length is 14 residues. The germline CDR1 and CDR2 sequences are SGHTA and FQGNSA. With 0 bases removed from V and 6 bases from J, the gap between germline ends came to 9 bases. The CDR3 spells CASSLARSGNIQYF. The CDR3, as DNA: TGTGCCAGCAGCTTAGCGCGGAGCGGAAACATTCAGTACTTC.

The rearrangement uses TRBV5-4 and TRBJ2-5; a possible D gene is TRBD1 (6 bases). V lost 2 bases and J 2 bases, leaving 10 bases between the germline ends. CDR3 size: 14 residues. Germline-derived CDR1 and CDR2 are SGHNT and YYREEE (reference sequence). In DNA form, the CDR3 reads TGTGCCAGCAGCTTAGGGGGTAGGCAAGAGACCCAGTACTTC. Encoded protein: CASSLGGRQETQYF. Supplemented by reference TRBV5-4 and TRBJ2-5, the full variable domain reads ETGVTQSPTHLIKTRGQQVTLRCSSQSGHNTVSWYQQALGQGPQFIFQYYREEENGRGNFPPRFSGLQFPNYSSELNVNALELDDSALYLCASSLGGRQETQYFGPGTRLLVL.

The V and J genes are TRBV6-7 and TRBJ2-1; 10 bases align to TRBD1. TRBV6-7 carries the ORF label, with uncertain function. V trimming: 1 base; J trimming: 9 bases; junction bases outside the gene matches: 3. The CDR3 spans 14 residues. The CDR3 spells CASSYFGQGGEQFF. DNA for the CDR3: TGTGCCAGCAGTTACTTCGGACAGGGGGGTGAGCAGTTCTTC.

This sequence joins TRBV21-1 and TRBJ1-5; the DNA was not compared with TRBD1, the D call given in the table. TRBV21-1 constitutes a pseudogene. The CDR3 loop spans 17 amino acids. CDR3 DNA: TGTGCCAGCAGCATACGGACAGGGTGGGAAAGCAATCAGCCCCAGCATTTT. This sequence encodes CASSIRTGWESNQPQHF.

As for this clone: A read error may account for a junction end that differs from germline. The chain has TRBV6-1 and TRBJ2-2; D possibly matches TRBD1 or TRBD2 (6 bases each). In germline, CDR1 is MNHNS, CDR2 SASEGT. CDR3 length: 14 amino acids. The CDR3 protein is CASREGGLTGELFF. The CDR3 DNA reads TGTGCCAGCAGAGAAGGGGGGCTCACCGGGGAGCTGTTTTTT.

The rearrangement uses TRBV28 and TRBJ2-7; 13 bases are a match to TRBD2. Germline V gene data show CDR1 as MDHEN and CDR2 as SYDVKM. Trimming at V came to 5 bases and at J to 5 bases, leaving 18 bases not matched to a gene. The CDR3 contains 19 residues. Here the CDR3 reads CASSAPWGTSGVLLDEQYF. The CDR3, as DNA: TGTGCCAGCAGTGCCCCCTGGGGGACTAGCGGGGTGCTGTTGGACGAGCAGTACTTC.

The V call is TRBV5-4, the J call TRBJ2-3; 14 nucleotides agree with TRBD2. CDR3 length: 18 residues. CDR1 and CDR2 from the germline V gene are SGHNT and YYREEE (reference sequence). V shed 2 bases and J 2 bases; nucleotides not matched to a gene: 7. The DNA for the CDR3 is TGTGCCAGCAGCTTAAGGACTAGCGGGAGGCGGAACACAGATACGCAGTATTTT. Protein sequence: CASSLRTSGRRNTDTQYF.

The chain has TRBV5-1 and TRBJ1-2; tentatively, D is TRBD1 (6 bases). The CDR3 is 16 amino acids. Germline CDR1 SGHRS, CDR2 YFSETQ. V lost 3 bases to trimming and J lost 5 bases, with 20 bases between them. The DNA for the CDR3 is TGCGCCAGCAGCTCCAACCCCCTCGACAGGTTTTATGGCTACACCTTC. Protein product: CASSSNPLDRFYGYTF.

This rearrangement joins TRBV7-3 to TRBJ2-1; 7 bases fit TRBD1. The germline gives CDR1 SGHTA, CDR2 FQGTGA. J lost 8 bases, V lost 3 bases, and 10 bases had no gene match. The CDR3 has 15 amino acids. The chain's CDR3 is CASSFDRVSVDEQFF. CDR3 bases: TGTGCCAGCAGCTTCGACAGGGTGTCCGTCGATGAGCAGTTCTTC.

The rearrangement links TRBV27 to TRBJ1-5, with 10 bases lining up with TRBD1. The V segment lost 5 bases and the J segment 9 bases; nucleotides outside the gene matches: 4. The CDR3 spans 13 residues. Germline V gives CDR1 MNHEY, CDR2 SMNVEV (reference sequence). The CDR3 coding sequence is TGTGCCAGCAGTCAGAGGACAGGGGGGCCCCAGCATTTT. Amino acid sequence: CASSQRTGGPQHF.

The V and J genes are TRBV10-3 and TRBJ1-3, with 9 positions matching TRBD1. V lost 5 bases and J lost 0; bases outside the gene matches: 2. The V gene's germline CDR1 is ENHRY and CDR2 SYGVKD. This CDR3 comprises 15 residues. CDR3 sequence (DNA): TGTGCCATCAGTCTGGGACAGGGCTCTGGAAACACCATATATTTT. Translation gives CAISLGQGSGNTIYF.

This CDR3 reads CASCWEANTGELFF. The CDR3 DNA sequence: TGTGCCAGCTGTTGGGAGGCGAACACCGGGGAGCTGTTTTTT. The chain has TRBV7-3 and TRBJ2-2; D perhaps matches TRBD2 (6 bases). The germline V gene has CDR1 SGHTA and CDR2 FQGTGA. The V end was cut by 8 bases, the J end by 0 bases, with 10 bases between. There are 14 residues in the CDR3.

This clone came up a few times. The CDR3 sequence is CASSLGRADTYQETQYF. The CDR3, as DNA: TGTGCCAGCAGCTTAGGGAGGGCAGACACCTACCAAGAGACCCAGTACTTC. J is TRBJ2-5 and V is TRBV7-9, with D possibly TRBD2 on 6 matching bases. The germline V and J ends were trimmed by 1 base and 0 bases, with 15 bases remaining between them. Germline-derived CDR1 and CDR2 are SEHNR and FQNEAQ (reference sequence). CDR3 size: 17 residues.

The V and J genes are TRBV7-9 and TRBJ2-1, with 8 bases identical to TRBD1. CDR3 length: 14 residues. The J segment lost 10 bases and the V segment lost 3 bases, leaving 8 bases of the junction unmatched. Germline CDR1 SEHNR, CDR2 FQNEAQ (reference sequence). The chain's CDR3 is CASSFGTGYPEQFF. CDR3 bases: TGTGCCAGCAGCTTCGGGACAGGCTACCCGGAGCAGTTCTTC.

The V gene is TRBV24-1, the J gene TRBJ2-2, with 8 bases lining up with TRBD1. There are 19 residues in the CDR3. The junction had 9 bases not matched to a gene; V was cut back by 1 base and J by 0 bases. From germline, CDR1 is KGHDR and CDR2 SFDVKD. The CDR3 nucleotides read TGTGCCACCAGTGATTTTGCCGAGACAGGGGAGGCGAACACCGGGGAGCTGTTTTTT. Its protein product is CATSDFAETGEANTGELFF.

The V gene is TRBV2, the J gene TRBJ2-7, with a possible D match to TRBD1 (6 bases). Germline CDR1 is SNHLY and CDR2 is FYNNEI. V lost 7 bases and J lost 2, with 15 bases in between. The CDR3 runs 14 residues. CDR3 sequence: CASTTQSGAYEQYF. The CDR3 nucleotides read TGTGCCAGCACCACACAGTCAGGGGCCTACGAGCAGTACTTC.

V usage is TRBV6-5 and J usage is TRBJ2-1; 7 bases fit TRBD2. The CDR3 consists of 14 residues. The V gene end was trimmed by 6 bases and the J gene end by 6 bases; junction bases not matched to a gene: 8. Germline values: CDR1 MNHEY, CDR2 SVGAGI. This CDR3 is CASRWEGISNEQFF. CDR3 DNA sequence: TGTGCCAGCAGATGGGAGGGGATCTCCAATGAGCAGTTCTTC.

This chain joins TRBV28 and TRBJ2-7; 8 bases are a match to TRBD1. The CDR3 spans 12 residues. The germline CDR1 and CDR2 sequences are MDHEN and SYDVKM. Trimming took 8 bases from V and 6 from J; bases not matched to a gene: 6. CDR3 DNA sequence: TGTGCCAGCTGGGACAGGAGTGGCGAGCAGTACTTC. Protein product: CASWDRSGEQYF. The full variable domain, in which reference TRBV28 and TRBJ2-7 provide the parts outside the CDR3, is DVKVTQSSRYLVKRTGEKVFLECVQDMDHENMFWYRQDPGLGLRLIYFSYDVKMKEKGDIPEGYSVSREKKERFSLILESASTNQTSMYLCASWDRSGEQYFGPGTRLTVT.

The rearrangement joins TRBV28 to TRBJ2-3, with D possibly TRBD2 on 6 matching bases. Trimming left V 3 bases short and J 4 bases short, with 11 bases between. The CDR3 runs to 14 residues. Germline CDR1 reads MDHEN; CDR2 reads SYDVKM. In nucleotides, the CDR3 is TGTGCCAGCAGTTTGGGCGGGATGGCAGATACGCAGTATTTT. Its translation: CASSLGGMADTQYF.

The chain has TRBV7-8 and TRBJ2-1; 10 bases agree with TRBD2. Germline assignment: CDR1 SGHVS and CDR2 FQNEAQ. This CDR3 has 16 residues. After removal of 5 bases from V and 7 bases from J, the junction contained 11 bases not matched to a gene. The CDR3 bases are TGTGCCAGCAGCCCCTGGACTAGCGGTCCCGAAAATGAGCAGTTCTTC. Its protein is CASSPWTSGPENEQFF.

This sequence joins TRBV9 and TRBJ2-2, with 9 bases fitting TRBD2. CDR3 size: 18 residues. V lost 0 bases, J lost 6 bases, and 12 bases stayed unmatched. CDR1 is SGDLS and CDR2 is YYNGEE in the germline V gene. This CDR3 is CASSVAGLAGIRAGELFF. CDR3 nucleotides: TGTGCCAGCAGCGTAGCCGGCCTAGCGGGAATCCGGGCCGGGGAGCTGTTTTTT.

The genes are TRBV3-1 (or the pseudogene TRBV3-2) and TRBJ1-1; D is possibly TRBD1 (5 bases). The CDR3 consists of 13 residues. Per germline, CDR1 LGHDT and CDR2 YNNKEL (reference sequence). Trimming removed 1 base from V and 6 bases from J, with 9 bases in between. For the CDR3, the DNA is TGTGCCAGCAGCCAAGGTAGGGGATCTGAAGCTTTCTTT. Translating it yields CASSQGRGSEAFF.

The chain uses TRBV28 and TRBJ2-6, with D possibly being TRBD1 (6 bases). The CDR3 totals 15 residues. From germline, CDR1 is MDHEN and CDR2 SYDVKM. Trimming cost V 8 bases and J 2 bases, with 13 bases left between them. CDR3 sequence (DNA): TGTGCCAGCTCCCCAAACAGGGCTGGGGCCAACGTCCTGACTTTC. This sequence encodes CASSPNRAGANVLTF.

The chain is built from TRBV13 and TRBJ1-4, with TRBD1 matching over 8 bases. V lost 8 bases, J lost 8 bases, and 13 bases stayed unmatched. CDR1 and CDR2 (germline): PRHDT, FYEKMQ (reference sequence). The CDR3 sequence is 15 residues long. In DNA form, the CDR3 reads TGTGCCAGCGGACAGGGCCGTGGTCGCGTCGAAAAACTGTTTTTT. As protein: CASGQGRGRVEKLFF.

The table lists this clone with a count of one. The chain uses TRBV6-1 and TRBJ2-5, with D perhaps matching TRBD1 (6 bases). With 6 bases removed from V and 2 bases from J, the gap between germline ends came to 19 bases. The CDR3 covers 16 residues. The germline V gene encodes CDR1 MNHNS and CDR2 SASEGT. DNA for the CDR3: TGTGCCAGCAGCGAACTAATCGGGACATTTCAAGAGACCCAGTACTTC. Protein product: CASSELIGTFQETQYF.